This entry lists 18 T cell receptor beta chains sequenced from one sample in a study of cytomegalovirus exposure and HLA in healthy donors. This PCR relied on a set of 60 Vbeta primers and 13 Jbeta primers. Data came from immunoSEQ multiplex PCR; TCRdb stores just in-frame clones and leaves some out. The sample records around 97,000 clones, around a tenth being singletons. The sample was PBMCs. These receptors all stem from a man in his forties or fifties in good health and CMV-seropositive.

This clone was detected only a few times. J is TRBJ2-7 and V is TRBV7-9; D perhaps matches TRBD1 (5 bases). The CDR3 spans 15 residues. CDR1 is SEHNR, CDR2 FQNEAQ, per germline (reference sequence). Trimming cost V 2 bases and J 7 bases, with 18 bases left between them. This CDR3 is CASSLFQGLSGEQYF. CDR3 sequence (DNA): TGTGCCAGCAGCTTATTCCAGGGTTTGTCCGGGGAGCAGTACTTC.

The rearrangement links TRBV30 to TRBJ2-5; perhaps TRBD1 as D (5 bases). This CDR3 is 13 amino acids long. Germline assignment: CDR1 GTSNPN and CDR2 SVGIG (reference sequence). The V gene lost 2 bases and the J gene lost 1 base, with 8 bases spanning the gap. The CDR3 DNA is TGTGCCTGGAGTTATGGGGCCCAAGAGACCCAGTACTTC. This encodes CAWSYGAQETQYF. The full variable domain, completed using reference TRBV30 and TRBJ2-5, is SQTIHQWPATLVQPVGSPLSLECTVEGTSNPNLYWYRQAAGRGLQLLFYSVGIGQISSEVPQNLSASRPQDRQFILSSKKLLLSDSGFYLCAWSYGAQETQYFGPGTRLLVL.

The gene calls are TRBV5-4 and TRBJ2-5; 8 nucleotides agree with TRBD2. Germline assignment: CDR1 SGHNT and CDR2 YYREEE (reference sequence). This CDR3 region has 16 residues. The junction had 9 bases not matched to a gene; V was cut back by 0 bases and J by 5 bases. The CDR3 here is CASSLGTSQLGETQYF. The CDR3, as DNA: TGTGCCAGCAGCTTGGGGACTAGCCAATTGGGGGAGACCCAGTACTTC.

J is TRBJ1-5 and V is TRBV29-1, with D hard to call. The CDR3 covers 14 residues. Germline V gives CDR1 SQVTM, CDR2 ANQGSEA. V lost 7 bases to trimming and J lost 4 bases, with 17 bases between them. CDR3 in DNA: TGCAGCGCCGCAGGCTACGGTCCAAATCAGCCCCAGCATTTT. The encoded protein is CSAAGYGPNQPQHF.

The chain employs TRBV28 and TRBJ2-7; 8 nucleotides agree with TRBD2. CDR1 MDHEN and CDR2 SYDVKM come from the germline V gene. The CDR3 has 13 residues. J was trimmed by 3 bases and V by 6 bases; bases with no gene match: 4. The CDR3 DNA reads TGTGCCAGCAGGGGGACTAGTGGCTACGAGCAGTACTTC. Amino acids: CASRGTSGYEQYF.

The chain couples TRBV2 to TRBJ2-4, with D possibly matching TRBD2 (6 bases). Germline V gene data show CDR1 as SNHLY and CDR2 as FYNNEI. CDR3 size: 16 residues. Trimming shortened V by 3 bases and J by 3 bases, and 15 bases separated the two germline ends. The CDR3 is CASSDFRGGGKNIQYF. The CDR3 DNA reads as TGTGCCAGCAGTGACTTTAGGGGAGGTGGCAAAAACATTCAGTACTTC.

This clone was seen a few times. The chain is built from TRBV5-5 and TRBJ2-4; D gene uncertain. Trimming shortened V by 0 bases and J by 4 bases, and 8 bases separated the two germline ends. Germline V CDR1 and CDR2: SGHKS, YYEKEE (reference sequence). The CDR3 has 14 residues. This CDR3 is CASSLVGGKNIQYF. CDR3 nucleotide sequence: TGTGCCAGCAGCTTGGTTGGCGGAAAAAACATTCAGTACTTC.

This clone was observed a handful of times. The rearrangement uses TRBV5-6 and TRBJ1-6, with 11 bases aligning to TRBD1. This CDR3 comprises 16 residues. Germline CDR1 and CDR2: SGHDT and YYEEEE. V lost 2 bases and J lost 7; bases outside the gene matches: 5. Here the CDR3 DNA reads TGTGCCAGCAGCTTTGGACAGGGGGCTTTGAATTCACCCCTCCACTTT. Translation: CASSFGQGALNSPLHF.

The sample holds a few counts of this clone. The chain couples TRBV11-2 to TRBJ2-7; unclear D gene. CDR3 length: 13 residues. Trimming stripped 4 bases from V and 3 bases from J, with 10 bases between. CDR1 SGHAT and CDR2 FQNNGV come from the germline V gene. The CDR3 here is CASSSQEHYEQYF. CDR3 sequence (DNA): TGTGCCAGCAGCTCTCAGGAACACTACGAGCAGTACTTC.

This clone was observed a handful of times. In DNA form, the CDR3 reads TGTGCCAGCAGTTTTAGTGTGCCGGGAGGGAGAGGGACAGATACGCAGTATTTT. It encodes CASSFSVPGGRGTDTQYF. The rearrangement joins TRBV28 to TRBJ2-3; 8 bases are shared with TRBD2. Per germline, CDR1 MDHEN and CDR2 SYDVKM. The CDR3 consists of 18 residues. Losses at the gene ends were 3 bases for V and 3 bases for J; bases not matched to a gene: 14.

This chain links TRBV7-2 with TRBJ2-7, with 8 bases that match TRBD2. With 5 bases clipped from V and 3 bases from J, the junction kept 9 bases outside the gene matches. This CDR3 has 15 residues. Per the germline V gene, CDR1 is SGHTA and CDR2 is FQGNSA. CDR3 bases: TGTGCCAGCAGCATGAGAGCGGGAGCGGGCTACGAGCAGTACTTC. Its translation is CASSMRAGAGYEQYF.

This clone was counted only a few times. The V call is TRBV5-1, the J call TRBJ1-6, with D perhaps matching TRBD1 (6 bases). Germline loops: CDR1 SGHRS, CDR2 YFSETQ. Trimming stripped 4 bases from V and 10 bases from J, with 15 bases between. The CDR3 has 14 residues. The CDR3 loop reads CASSLGGGYSPLHF. The DNA of the CDR3 is TGCGCCAGCAGCCTCGGGGGGGGCTACTCACCCCTCCACTTT.

The rearrangement uses TRBV28 and TRBJ1-3, with TRBD1 identical over 8 bases. This CDR3 is 14 amino acids long. V lost 8 bases to trimming and J lost 4 bases; unmatched junction nucleotides: 7. Germline V gene lookup returns CDR1 MDHEN and CDR2 SYDVKM. In DNA form, the CDR3 reads TGTGCCAGCGGACAGGGAGCAAGGGGAAACACCATATATTTT. This gives the protein CASGQGARGNTIYF.

CDR3 residues: CASSPRQGVYEQYF. The CDR3 DNA follows: TGTGCCAGCAGCCCCCGACAGGGGGTGTACGAGCAGTACTTC. The rearrangement joins TRBV7-9 to TRBJ2-7; TRBD1 agrees at 9 bases. CDR3 length equals 14 residues. The V gene's germline CDR1 is SEHNR and CDR2 FQNEAQ (reference sequence). Trimming at V came to 5 bases and at J to 4 bases, leaving 6 bases not matched to a gene.

The chain is built from TRBV10-2 and TRBJ2-1, with D perhaps TRBD2 (5 bases). The germline V gene encodes CDR1 WSHSY and CDR2 SAAADI. Trimming took off 4 bases at V and 1 base at J, with 26 bases between the two ends. The CDR3 extends over 20 amino acids. For the CDR3, the DNA is TGCGCCAGCAGTGGGGTCTTTGCTAGCATCGAAACACCGTCCTACAATGAGCAGTTCTTC. As protein: CASSGVFASIETPSYNEQFF.

The chain is built from TRBV6-5 and TRBJ2-3; TRBD2 might be the D (6 bases). V was clipped by 6 bases and J by 3 bases, with 10 bases between them. The germline gives CDR1 MNHEY, CDR2 SVGAGI. The CDR3 runs 13 residues. The CDR3 loop is CASSPGGTDTQYF. CDR3 nucleotide sequence: TGTGCCAGCAGCCCCGGAGGGACAGATACGCAGTATTTT.

This clone has ten or more counts. The chain joins TRBV19 to TRBJ2-7, with 10 bases that match TRBD1. J lost 3 bases, V lost 5 bases, and 10 bases had no gene match. This CDR3 has 16 residues. Germline values: CDR1 LNHDA, CDR2 SQIVND (reference sequence). Here the CDR3 DNA reads TGTGCCAGTAGTCCTAGGGGGGACAGGGGCCTCTACGAGCAGTACTTC. It codes for CASSPRGDRGLYEQYF. Filled out from reference TRBV19 and TRBJ2-7, the complete variable domain reads DGGITQSPKYLFRKEGQNVTLSCEQNLNHDAMYWYRQDPGQGLRLIYYSQIVNDFQKGDIAEGYSVSREKKESFPLTVTSAQKNPTAFYLCASSPRGDRGLYEQYFGPGTRLTVT.

This clone was picked up a small number of times. The chain employs TRBV18 and TRBJ1-5, with D unresolved. Germline V gene lookup returns CDR1 KGHSH and CDR2 LQKENI. The CDR3 sequence is 16 residues long. Trimming cost V 1 base and J 0 bases, with 10 bases left between them. In DNA form, the CDR3 reads TGTGCCAGCTCACCACTTCCACTAAATAGCAATCAGCCCCAGCATTTT. Protein sequence: CASSPLPLNSNQPQHF.